The present TCR beta chain was sequenced within a study of response to subunit inactivated influenza vaccine. As concerns this clonotype: Its antigen is not known.

One entry per CDR3 protein, called by TCRdb with MiXCR from the RT-PCR reads. The repertoire holds around 480,000 distinct CDR3 sequences, with over 9.5% as singletons. Trimming shortened V by 0 bases and J by 9 bases, and 21 bases separated the two germline ends. From germline, CDR1 is DFQATT and CDR2 SNEGSKA (reference sequence). The CDR3 sequence is 15 residues long. Points from the study as a whole: The authors suggested that every seasonal influenza vaccination recruits few new T cells.

This chain links TRBV20-1 with TRBJ2-7, with D maybe TRBD1 (6 bases). This material consisted of PBMCs from blood, taken more than 35 days after vaccination. This clonotype was sampled from a man aged 45-65 years who received an inactivated influenza vaccine. CDR3 amino acids: CSARDSGHPGKVQYF. CDR3 DNA sequence: TGCAGTGCTAGAGATTCGGGACACCCGGGGAAGGTGCAGTACTTC.